What follows is one T cell receptor beta chain and its context. No antigen is known for it. Primers included in the PCR were 60 Vbeta and 13 Jbeta primers. Clones were read by immunoSEQ multiplex PCR, and TCRdb kept only the in-frame ones, dropping some. The repertoire consists of about 99,000 clones, with roughly 80% occurring once and the leading ten covering 4%. The data were obtained in a study of cytomegalovirus exposure and HLA in healthy donors. Germline values: CDR1 SGHTS, CDR2 YDEGEE. This CDR3 spans 15 amino acids. Trimming took off 0 bases at V and 3 bases at J, with 9 bases between the two ends. Study-wide results and caveats: Generally TCR sequences proved uncommon, though certain public TCRs appeared in numerous donors.

J is TRBJ2-2 and V is TRBV5-8, with D perhaps matching TRBD1 (5 bases). The receptor comes from a man between 45 and 60 years old in good health and CMV-seropositive. The source material was PBMCs. The CDR3 bases are TGTGCCAGCAGCTTGGCAGGGATTGACACCGGGGAGCTGTTTTTT. Its protein is CASSLAGIDTGELFF.